These 28 T cell receptor beta chains originate from one sample sequenced in a study of OX40 agonist ivuxolimab in advanced cancers. TCRdb's table, derived via immunoSEQ multiplex PCR, lists solely in-frame clones and lacks some. The sample records under 80,000 clones, 80% to 90% being singletons. The specimen was CD4+ or CD8+ T cells sorted from blood, collected in a trial of the OX40 agonist ivuxolimab. These receptors originate from an adult with an advanced solid tumor such as melanoma, head and neck, liver or kidney cancer.

This clone was counted once. The chain combines TRBV7-2 with TRBJ2-3; no clear D gene. Germline V lookup: CDR1 SGHTA, CDR2 FQGNSA. V was trimmed by 2 bases and J by 3 bases, leaving 3 bases between them. There are 12 residues in the CDR3. The CDR3, as DNA: TGTGCCAGCAGCTTAATGACAGATACGCAGTATTTT. Translated, it gives CASSLMTDTQYF.

The chain links TRBV5-1 to TRBJ2-5; 9 bases align to TRBD1. There are 16 residues in the CDR3. Germline lookup yields CDR1 SGHRS and CDR2 YFSETQ. After removal of 1 base from V and 4 bases from J, the junction contained 8 bases not matched to a gene. For the CDR3, the DNA is TGCGCCAGCAGCTTGCAGGGACCGGGACAGGGAGAGACCCAGTACTTC. Translation: CASSLQGPGQGETQYF.

The genes are TRBV19 and TRBJ1-1, with 10 bases identical to TRBD1. The ends lost 5 bases at V and 5 bases at J; junction bases unmatched: 2. The germline V gene has CDR1 LNHDA and CDR2 SQIVND (reference sequence). The CDR3 is 13 amino acids. CDR3 sequence (DNA): TGTGCCAGTAGTGGGACAGGGGAGACTGAAGCTTTCTTT. The encoded protein is CASSGTGETEAFF.

The chain recombines TRBV12-5 with TRBJ2-2, with TRBD1 matching 10 bases. Germline V gives CDR1 LGHNT, CDR2 FRNRAP. CDR3 length: 15 residues. The trim removed 5 bases at V and 5 bases at J, leaving 5 bases unmatched. The CDR3 DNA sequence: TGTGCTAGTGGTCCACGGGACAGGGGAACCGGGGAGCTGTTTTTT. It encodes CASGPRDRGTGELFF.

The chain couples TRBV5-1 to TRBJ1-6; D may be TRBD1 (5 bases). V was pared by 1 base and J by 6 bases, with 8 bases between. CDR1 is SGHRS and CDR2 is YFSETQ in the germline V gene. CDR3 length: 14 residues. DNA of the CDR3: TGCGCCAGCAGCTTGTCAGGGAGTAATTCACCCCTCCACTTT. Protein product: CASSLSGSNSPLHF.

The rearrangement uses TRBV15 and TRBJ2-3; 9 nucleotides align to TRBD2. V lost 0 bases, J lost 8 bases, and 3 bases stayed unmatched. The CDR3 covers 14 residues. The germline V gene has CDR1 LNHNV and CDR2 YYDKDF (reference sequence). The CDR3 nucleotides are TGTGCCACCAGCAGAGAGGGCGGGGGGGCTACGCAGTATTTT. Translating it yields CATSREGGGATQYF.

The chain employs TRBV19 and TRBJ2-7, with 10 bases fitting TRBD1. The CDR3 is 14 amino acids. Trimming removed 4 bases from V and 6 bases from J; junction bases left unmatched: 6. The germline gives CDR1 LNHDA, CDR2 SQIVND (reference sequence). CDR3: CASSTEGTGVEQYF. The CDR3 DNA reads TGTGCCAGTAGTACCGAAGGGACAGGGGTCGAGCAGTACTTC.

The chain recombines TRBV2 with TRBJ2-7, with 10 bases identical to TRBD1. There are 17 residues in the CDR3. V dropped 4 bases and J dropped 6; count of bases not matched to a gene: 15. Germline V gene sequence: CDR1 SNHLY, CDR2 FYNNEI. CDR3 protein: CASSATRGRQGASEQYF. As DNA, the CDR3 is TGTGCCAGCAGTGCCACTCGGGGGAGACAGGGGGCGTCCGAGCAGTACTTC. Full variable domain (outside the CDR3, taken from reference TRBV2 and TRBJ2-7): EPEVTQTPSHQVTQMGQEVILRCVPISNHLYFYWYRQILGQKVEFLVSFYNNEISEKSEIFDDQFSVERPDGSNFTLKIRSTKLEDSAMYFCASSATRGRQGASEQYFGPGTRLTVT.

This chain joins TRBV5-5 and TRBJ1-2, with 8 nucleotides matching TRBD1. Germline loops: CDR1 SGHKS, CDR2 YYEKEE (reference sequence). J was trimmed by 10 bases and V by 4 bases; bases with no gene match: 9. CDR3 length: 13 residues. The CDR3 region is CASSPYTDRDYTF. The DNA for the CDR3 is TGTGCCAGCAGCCCCTACACGGACAGGGACTACACCTTC.

V is TRBV15 and J is TRBJ1-4; TRBD1 matches 7 bases. V lost 0 bases, J lost 5 bases, and 6 bases stayed unmatched. Germline values: CDR1 LNHNV, CDR2 YYDKDF (reference sequence). The CDR3 spans 16 residues. DNA of the CDR3: TGTGCCACCAGCAGAGACCCCGGGACAGCCAATGAAAAACTGTTTTTT. It specifies CATSRDPGTANEKLFF.

This clone was seen a few times. CDR3 in DNA: TGTGCCAGCATGGCCGGGGATTCACCCCTCCACTTT. This codes for CASMAGDSPLHF. The chain carries TRBV6-6 and TRBJ1-6; no clear D. Germline values: CDR1 MNHNY, CDR2 SVGAGI (reference sequence). The ends were cut back, 7 bases at V and 8 bases at J, with 9 bases in the middle. The CDR3 extends over 12 amino acids.

This chain links TRBV6-1 with TRBJ1-1, with TRBD1 as a possible D gene (6 bases). The CDR3 sequence is 16 residues long. Germline assignment: CDR1 MNHNS and CDR2 SASEGT. V shed 3 bases and J shed 5 bases, with 19 bases lying between them. The CDR3 coding sequence is TGTGCCAGCAGTGATACCGGGAGAACTAGGGGGACTGAAGCTTTCTTT. Amino acids: CASSDTGRTRGTEAFF.

A single count supports this clone. The chain combines TRBV25-1 with TRBJ1-3; possibly TRBD1 for D (5 bases). CDR1 and CDR2 (germline): MGHDK, SYGVNS. The ends were cut back, 5 bases at V and 4 bases at J, with 15 bases in the middle. CDR3 length: 15 residues. CDR3 protein: CASSRGPASGNTIYF. DNA of the CDR3: TGTGCCAGCAGTAGGGGACCCGCCTCGGGAAACACCATATATTTT.

The gene calls are TRBV6-5 and TRBJ2-7; D not resolved. Germline V gives CDR1 MNHEY, CDR2 SVGAGI. The CDR3 consists of 14 residues. Trimming stripped 2 bases from V and 2 bases from J, with 10 bases between. The CDR3 DNA reads as TGTGCCAGCAGTTACAGCCTTGTCGCCTACGAGCAGTACTTC. This translates into CASSYSLVAYEQYF.

The chain has TRBV29-1 and TRBJ2-2; 9 bases are a match to TRBD1. Germline V gene sequence: CDR1 SQVTM, CDR2 ANQGSEA. V trimming: 3 bases; J trimming: 3 bases; junction bases outside the gene matches: 14. This CDR3 comprises 18 residues. CDR3 coding DNA: TGCAGCGTTGAGGCAAGGACAGGGGCCCTTTATGACACCGGGGAGCTGTTTTTT. It translates to CSVEARTGALYDTGELFF.

Only one count was recorded for this clone. The genes are TRBV28 and TRBJ1-2, with D uncertain. From germline, CDR1 is MDHEN and CDR2 SYDVKM. V was cut by 4 bases and J by 8 bases, with 20 bases left in between. The CDR3 sequence is 15 residues long. CDR3 residues: CASSSTGRGTRGYTF. Written as DNA, the CDR3 is TGTGCCAGCAGTTCTACCGGGCGAGGAACCCGGGGCTACACCTTC.

The chain employs TRBV30 and TRBJ2-7, with TRBD1 matching over 9 bases. This CDR3 has 15 amino acids. V gave up 3 bases and J gave up 0 bases; unmatched junction bases: 6. CDR1 and CDR2 (germline): GTSNPN, SVGIG (reference sequence). The CDR3 region has the DNA TGTGCCTGGAGCGCCTTGGACAGGGGCTCCTACGAGCAGTACTTC. It yields the protein CAWSALDRGSYEQYF.

This sequence joins TRBV5-1 and TRBJ1-2, with TRBD1 matching 9 bases. Germline-derived CDR1 and CDR2 are SGHRS and YFSETQ. The ends lost 3 bases at V and 4 bases at J; junction bases unmatched: 7. The CDR3 sequence is 15 residues long. The CDR3 is CASSWDREGVYGYTF. CDR3 coding DNA: TGCGCCAGCAGCTGGGACAGGGAGGGAGTCTATGGCTACACCTTC. The entire variable domain, with the rest obtained from reference TRBV5-1 and TRBJ1-2, is as follows: KAGVTQTPRYLIKTRGQQVTLSCSPISGHRSVSWYQQTPGQGLQFLFEYFSETQRNKGNFPGRFSGRQFSNSRSEMNVSTLELGDSALYLCASSWDREGVYGYTFGSGTRLTVV.

V is TRBV5-1 and J is TRBJ2-4; 8 bases fit TRBD2. This CDR3 has 16 residues. Germline CDR1 is SGHRS and CDR2 is YFSETQ. After removal of 0 bases from V and 0 bases from J, the junction contained 2 bases not matched to a gene. The CDR3 reads CASSLEGLGAKNIQYF. CDR3 DNA sequence: TGCGCCAGCAGCTTGGAGGGACTAGGAGCCAAAAACATTCAGTACTTC.

The V call is TRBV7-9, the J call TRBJ1-5; no reliable D call. This CDR3 has 13 residues. Germline V lookup: CDR1 SEHNR, CDR2 FQNEAQ (reference sequence). Trimming cost V 5 bases and J 3 bases, with 8 bases left between them. In DNA form, the CDR3 reads TGTGCCAGCAGCCTCTCATCCAATCAGCCCCAGCATTTT. Amino acids: CASSLSSNQPQHF.

This clone is medium-sized in the sample. V and J are TRBV29-1 and TRBJ2-6; D gene uncertain. V gave up 7 bases and J gave up 1 base, with 11 bases separating them. Per germline, CDR1 SQVTM and CDR2 ANQGSEA. The CDR3 loop spans 14 amino acids. This CDR3 reads CSATKESGANVLTF. The CDR3 DNA follows: TGCAGCGCTACCAAGGAGTCTGGGGCCAACGTCCTGACTTTC.

The V and J genes are TRBV28 and TRBJ1-2, with D unresolved. This CDR3 has 12 amino acids. Germline loops: CDR1 MDHEN, CDR2 SYDVKM. The CDR3 region has the DNA TGTGCTACAGTGTCGGCTAACTATGGCTACACCTTC. Translated, it gives CATVSANYGYTF.

This rearrangement joins TRBV19 to TRBJ2-7; D possibly matches TRBD1 or TRBD2 (7 bases each). The CDR3 sequence is 14 residues long. Between the trimmed V and J ends, which lost 5 bases and 2 bases, there was a span of 13 bases. Germline CDR1 is LNHDA and CDR2 is SQIVND (reference sequence). The CDR3 coding sequence is TGTGCCAGTAGTTCGCAGGGGGGGGCCTACGAGCAGTACTTC. It is translated as CASSSQGGAYEQYF.

V is TRBV7-2 and J is TRBJ1-2, with D possibly being TRBD1 (6 bases). The CDR3 is 15 amino acids. V dropped 5 bases and J dropped 2 bases, with 15 bases sitting between them. CDR1 and CDR2 from the germline V gene are SGHTA and FQGNSA. The CDR3 nucleotides are TGTGCCAGCAGCCCTCAATCCGGGACAAACTATGGCTACACCTTC. This gives the protein CASSPQSGTNYGYTF.

J is TRBJ2-2 and V is TRBV18; D remains ambiguous. The CDR3 extends over 15 amino acids. The germline V gene has CDR1 KGHSH and CDR2 LQKENI. With 1 base removed from V and 1 base from J, the gap between germline ends came to 7 bases. The CDR3 loop is CASSPRYENTGELFF. The CDR3 DNA sequence: TGTGCCAGCTCACCACGCTATGAGAACACCGGGGAGCTGTTTTTT.

The CDR3 loop is CASSQERRARNEQFF. The CDR3 nucleotides read TGTGCCAGCAGCCAAGAGCGGAGGGCTCGGAATGAGCAGTTCTTC. The genes are TRBV7-9 and TRBJ2-1; possibly TRBD2 for D (6 bases). V dropped 5 bases and J dropped 7 bases, with 18 bases sitting between them. CDR1 is SEHNR and CDR2 is FQNEAQ in the germline V gene (reference sequence). The CDR3 loop spans 15 amino acids.

The chain has TRBV30 and TRBJ2-7; D is ambiguous. This CDR3 is 14 amino acids long. Germline CDR1 and CDR2: GTSNPN and SVGIG (reference sequence). Trimming cost V 4 bases and J 1 base, with 14 bases left between them. The CDR3 spells CAWKPSGPSYEQYF. CDR3 DNA sequence: TGTGCCTGGAAGCCCAGTGGGCCGTCCTACGAGCAGTACTTC.

This clone occurred a few times. This chain joins TRBV5-4 and TRBJ2-1; TRBD2 matches 9 bases. CDR1 is SGHNT, CDR2 YYREEE, per germline (reference sequence). This CDR3 has 16 amino acids. V lost 4 bases and J lost 7; bases outside the gene matches: 12. This chain's CDR3 is CASSGRGGGASNEQFF. DNA of the CDR3: TGTGCCAGCAGCGGGCGCGGCGGGGGGGCCAGTAATGAGCAGTTCTTC. Full variable domain (outside the CDR3, taken from reference TRBV5-4 and TRBJ2-1): ETGVTQSPTHLIKTRGQQVTLRCSSQSGHNTVSWYQQALGQGPQFIFQYYREEENGRGNFPPRFSGLQFPNYSSELNVNALELDDSALYLCASSGRGGGASNEQFFGPGTRLTVL.